The 3 T cell receptor beta chains listed next were all sequenced from one sample in a study of OX40 agonist ivuxolimab in advanced cancers. Measured with immunoSEQ multiplex PCR; TCRdb has only the in-frame clones, and not every one. This table has about 41,000 clones, approximately 86% appearing once. Sequences were derived from CD4+ or CD8+ T cells sorted from blood, sampled in a trial of the OX40 agonist ivuxolimab. The receptors come from an adult with an advanced solid tumor such as melanoma, head and neck, liver or kidney cancer.

This clone occurred a few times. This CDR3 is CAIRYEQYF. The CDR3 bases are TGTGCCATCCGTTACGAGCAGTACTTC. The J gene is TRBJ2-7, the V gene TRBV6-5; D ambiguous. The ends were cut back, 10 bases at V and 4 bases at J, with 5 bases in the middle. Germline loops: CDR1 MNHEY, CDR2 SVGAGI. The CDR3 contains 9 residues.

The chain carries TRBV19 and TRBJ2-2, with D possibly matching TRBD1 (5 bases). The CDR3 has 15 residues. CDR1 and CDR2 from the germline V gene are LNHDA and SQIVND (reference sequence). V lost 3 bases, J lost 4 bases, and 12 bases lay in between. The CDR3 loop reads CASSIGAGSTGELFF. The CDR3 nucleotides read TGTGCCAGTAGTATTGGGGCAGGCTCCACCGGGGAGCTGTTTTTT.

The chain is built from TRBV5-1 and TRBJ2-1; 8 positions match TRBD1. V lost 0 bases and J lost 7; bases outside the gene matches: 0. The length of the CDR3 is 13 residues. Germline V gives CDR1 SGHRS, CDR2 YFSETQ. The CDR3 loop reads CASSLGQGNEQFF. Written as DNA, the CDR3 is TGCGCCAGCAGCTTGGGACAGGGGAATGAGCAGTTCTTC. Based on the CDR3 plus reference TRBV5-1 and TRBJ2-1, the full variable domain is KAGVTQTPRYLIKTRGQQVTLSCSPISGHRSVSWYQQTPGQGLQFLFEYFSETQRNKGNFPGRFSGRQFSNSRSEMNVSTLELGDSALYLCASSLGQGNEQFFGPGTRLTVL.